The present T cell receptor beta chain was sequenced within a study of PD-1 and CTLA-4 blockade in melanoma. The CDR3 consists of 11 residues. Trimming cost V 4 bases and J 5 bases, with 4 bases left between them. Germline CDR1 is SGHRS and CDR2 is YFSETQ. The repertoire was sequenced with immunoSEQ multiplex PCR; TCRdb's copy has only in-frame clones and lacks some. The repertoire holds some 33,000 clones, with about 87% as singletons. This clonotype was obtained from a human donor with melanoma. The chain has TRBV5-1 and TRBJ2-1; D gene ambiguous. The specimen comprised CD8+ T cells from peripheral blood, sampled from a patient given anti-PD-1 treatment. The DNA for the CDR3 is TGCGCCAGCAGCGGTAACAATGAGCAGTTCTTC. Amino acids: CASSGNNEQFF.